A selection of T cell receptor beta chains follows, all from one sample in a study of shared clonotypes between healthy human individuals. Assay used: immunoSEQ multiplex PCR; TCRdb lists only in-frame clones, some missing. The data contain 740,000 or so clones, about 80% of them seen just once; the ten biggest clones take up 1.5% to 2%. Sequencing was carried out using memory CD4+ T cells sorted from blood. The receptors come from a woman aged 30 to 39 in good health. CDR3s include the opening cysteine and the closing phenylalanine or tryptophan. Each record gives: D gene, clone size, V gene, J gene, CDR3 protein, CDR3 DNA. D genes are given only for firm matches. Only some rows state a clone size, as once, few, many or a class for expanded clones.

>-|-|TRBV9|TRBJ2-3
CASGRGSTDTQYF
TGTGCCAGCGGACGAGGGTCCACAGATACGCAGTATTTT
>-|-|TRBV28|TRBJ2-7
CASSLPYYEQYF
TGTGCCAGCAGTTTACCTTACTACGAGCAGTACTTC
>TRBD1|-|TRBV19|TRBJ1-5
CASTGTRDRGLRQPQHF
TGTGCCAGTACAGGTACAAGGGACAGGGGGCTAAGGCAGCCCCAGCATTTT
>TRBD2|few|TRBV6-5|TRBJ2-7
CASSYQLETVRGEQYF
TGTGCCAGCAGTTACCAACTCGAGACTGTGCGGGGGGAGCAGTACTTC
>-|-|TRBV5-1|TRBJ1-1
CASSLGSGDTEAFF
TGCGCCAGCAGCTTGGGGTCAGGGGATACTGAAGCTTTCTTT
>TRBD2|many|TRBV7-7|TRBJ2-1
CASSPAGLAVNEQFF
TGTGCCAGCAGCCCCGCCGGGCTAGCGGTCAATGAGCAGTTCTTC
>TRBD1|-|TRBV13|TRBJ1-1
CASSFGQGVFMNTEAFF
TGTGCCAGCAGCTTTGGACAGGGGGTGTTCATGAACACTGAAGCTTTCTTT
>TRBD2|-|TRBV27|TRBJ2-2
CASTMLAGGPGGELFF
TGTGCCAGCACCATGCTAGCGGGAGGGCCGGGCGGGGAGCTGTTTTTT
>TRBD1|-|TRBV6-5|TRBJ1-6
CASSGGQTNSPLHF
TGTGCCAGCAGTGGGGGACAGACTAATTCACCCCTCCACTTT
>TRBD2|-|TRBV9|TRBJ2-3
CASSPRGGPDTQYF
TGTGCCAGCAGCCCACGGGGGGGCCCAGATACGCAGTATTTT
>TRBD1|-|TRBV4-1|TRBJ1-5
CASSQGTGGSPSNQPQHF
TGCGCCAGCAGCCAAGGGACAGGGGGTTCCCCGAGCAATCAGCCCCAGCATTTT
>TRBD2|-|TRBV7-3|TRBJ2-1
CASSQEREGNEQFF
TGTGCCAGCAGCCAGGAGCGGGAGGGCAATGAGCAGTTCTTC
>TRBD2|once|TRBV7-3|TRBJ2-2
CASSPSGSTGELFF
TGTGCCAGCAGCCCTAGCGGGAGTACCGGGGAGCTGTTTTTT
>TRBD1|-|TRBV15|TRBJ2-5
CATSRDDRVWETQYF
TGTGCCACCAGCAGAGATGACAGGGTTTGGGAGACCCAGTACTTC
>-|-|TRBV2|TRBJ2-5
CASNRHGETQYF
TGTGCCAGCAATCGACACGGGGAGACCCAGTACTTC
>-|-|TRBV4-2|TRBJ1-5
CASSQAPDQPQHF
TGTGCCAGCAGCCAAGCCCCTGATCAGCCCCAGCATTTT
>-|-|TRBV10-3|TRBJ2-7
CAISIGTAFIEQYF
TGTGCCATCAGTATCGGGACGGCCTTTATCGAGCAGTACTTC
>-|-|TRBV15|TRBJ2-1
CATSSQGQSSYNEQFF
TGTGCCACCAGCAGCCAGGGGCAGTCCTCCTACAATGAGCAGTTCTTC
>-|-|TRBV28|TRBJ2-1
CASSLAISYNEQFF
TGTGCCAGCAGTCTAGCGATATCCTACAATGAGCAGTTCTTC
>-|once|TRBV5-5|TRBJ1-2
CASSAAGHYNYGYTF
TGTGCCAGCAGCGCTGCAGGGCACTATAACTATGGCTACACCTTC
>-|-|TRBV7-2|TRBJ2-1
CASRPYNEQFF
TGTGCCAGCAGGCCTTACAATGAGCAGTTCTTC
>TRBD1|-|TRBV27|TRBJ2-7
CASKTYFRGTYEQYF
TGTGCCAGCAAAACTTATTTCAGGGGGACCTACGAGCAGTACTTC
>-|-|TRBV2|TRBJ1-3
CASSVGAVGHTIYF
TGTGCCAGCAGTGTGGGGGCTGTCGGACACACCATATATTTT
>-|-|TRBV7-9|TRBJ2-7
CASSLGAGYEQYF
TGTGCCAGCAGCTTAGGTGCTGGGTACGAGCAGTACTTC
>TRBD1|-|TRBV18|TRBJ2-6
CASSPNRQGWSAGANVLTF
TGTGCCAGCTCACCCAATAGACAGGGTTGGTCCGCTGGGGCCAACGTCCTGACTTTC
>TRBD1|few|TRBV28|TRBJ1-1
CASSNRGEAFF
TGTGCCAGCAGTAACAGGGGTGAAGCTTTCTTT
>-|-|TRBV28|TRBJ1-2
CASSSEGSNYGYTF
TGTGCCAGCAGTTCCGAGGGCAGTAACTATGGCTACACCTTC
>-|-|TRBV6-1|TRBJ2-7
CASSESGSSYEQYF
TGTGCCAGCAGTGAAAGCGGCTCCTCCTACGAGCAGTACTTC
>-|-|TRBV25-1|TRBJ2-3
CASRDPTGTDTQYF
TGTGCCAGCAGGGACCCAACAGGCACAGATACGCAGTATTTT
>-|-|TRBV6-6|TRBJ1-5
CASTKGDQPQHF
TGTGCCAGCACCAAGGGGGATCAGCCCCAGCATTTT
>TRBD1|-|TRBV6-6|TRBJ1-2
CASRGQGYNYGYTF
TGTGCCAGCAGAGGACAGGGATATAACTATGGCTACACCTTC
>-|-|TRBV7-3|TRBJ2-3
CASSMGAGRDTQYF
TGTGCCAGCAGCATGGGGGCGGGGAGAGATACGCAGTATTTT
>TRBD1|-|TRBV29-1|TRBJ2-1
CQGASYNEQFF
TGCCAGGGGGCTTCCTACAATGAGCAGTTCTTC
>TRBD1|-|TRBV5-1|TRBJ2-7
CASSSLSGTGVAEQYF
TGCGCCAGCAGCTCCCTCTCGGGGACAGGTGTGGCCGAGCAGTACTTC
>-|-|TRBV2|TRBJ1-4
CASSEGGATNEKLFF
TGTGCCAGCAGTGAGGGGGGAGCAACTAATGAAAAACTGTTTTTT
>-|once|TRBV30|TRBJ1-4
CAWSRSAGKNEKLFF
TGTGCCTGGAGTAGGTCGGCGGGTAAAAATGAAAAACTGTTTTTT